This TCR beta chain was documented in a study of blood T cell repertoires in COVID-19. A Seattle source enrolled patients during active infection and followed them longitudinally. Repertoires were generated with immunoSEQ multiplex PCR, while TCRdb's copy carries only in-frame clones and drops some. The table lists over 250,000 clones, approximately 84% of them singletons. V lost 5 bases and J 12 bases, leaving 17 bases between the germline ends. The CDR3 is 13 amino acids. The gene calls are TRBV12-3 or TRBV12-4 and TRBJ2-1; D call uncertain. The sample taken for sequencing was peripheral blood. The sequence came from a human donor with COVID-19, enrolled during active disease. The donor label of this sample is uncertain. The CDR3 DNA sequence: TGTGCCAGCAGTCCTCTGACTCTACCCGGGCAGTTCTTC. The encoded protein is CASSPLTLPGQFF.